This TCR beta chain emerged from a study of blood T cell repertoires in COVID-19. Whole-study context: Italy, Spain and the United States were the sources of the convalescent and acute COVID-19 samples.

V was pared by 7 bases and J by 5 bases, with 5 bases between. Germline loops: CDR1 MGHDK, CDR2 SYGVNS. The CDR3 totals 10 residues. Measured with immunoSEQ multiplex PCR; TCRdb has only the in-frame clones, and not every one. The data hold roughly 220,000 clones, with 84% observed a single time. This clone turned up a few times. The clonotype was recovered from a man aged 25 to 45 with active or convalescent COVID-19. The chain is built from TRBV25-1 and TRBJ2-5, with D possibly TRBD2 on 5 matching bases. The sample comprised peripheral blood. The CDR3 DNA reads as TGTGCCAGCACGGGGGAGACCCAGTACTTC. Translating it yields CASTGETQYF.